The 5 T cell receptor beta chains presented below share a single source sample, sequenced in a study of blood T cell repertoires in COVID-19. Generated by immunoSEQ multiplex PCR, the TCRdb table keeps only in-frame clones and is missing some. The sample has 200,000 to 250,000 clones, about 88% seen once; the top ten hold about 1.6%. The specimen sequenced was PBMCs or T cells enriched from blood (not recorded which). Source of these receptors: a woman in her fifties or sixties who had recovered from COVID-19.

The CDR3 is CSVNRGFETQYF. In DNA form, the CDR3 reads TGCAGCGTGAATAGGGGTTTCGAGACCCAGTACTTC. The rearrangement joins TRBV29-1 to TRBJ2-5, with a weak D call TRBD1 (5 bases). The CDR3 totals 12 residues. V lost 6 bases and J lost 5, with 13 bases in between. Germline lookup yields CDR1 SQVTM and CDR2 ANQGSEA. The whole variable domain, remainder taken from reference TRBV29-1 and TRBJ2-5, is SAVISQKPSRDICQRGTSLTIQCQVDSQVTMMFWYRQQPGQSLTLIATANQGSEATYESGFVIDKFPISRPNLTFSTLTVSNMSPEDSSIYLCSVNRGFETQYFGPGTRLLVL.

This chain uses TRBV7-9 with TRBJ2-1; TRBD2 is a possible D gene (5 bases). The germline CDR1 and CDR2 sequences are SEHNR and FQNEAQ (reference sequence). The V end was cut by 5 bases, the J end by 5 bases, with 7 bases between. The CDR3 runs to 12 residues. The DNA for the CDR3 is TGTGCCAGCAGCCGTAGCGACAATGAGCAGTTCTTC. This codes for CASSRSDNEQFF.

This clone was recorded only once. The V call is TRBV7-2, the J call TRBJ2-3, with 9 bases matching TRBD1. The V gene end was trimmed by 1 base and the J gene end by 4 bases; junction bases not matched to a gene: 3. CDR1 and CDR2 from the germline V gene are SGHTA and FQGNSA. CDR3 length equals 15 residues. CDR3 sequence: CASSLETGGADTQYF. CDR3 in DNA: TGTGCCAGCAGCTTAGAGACAGGGGGGGCAGATACGCAGTATTTT.

J is TRBJ2-7 and V is TRBV15, with 11 positions matching TRBD2. The CDR3 is made up of 14 amino acids. V shed 3 bases and J 9 bases; nucleotides not matched to a gene: 7. The germline CDR1 and CDR2 sequences are LNHNV and YYDKDF (reference sequence). The CDR3 protein is CATSSRLAGSWQYF. The CDR3 region has the DNA TGTGCCACCAGCAGCCGACTAGCGGGAAGTTGGCAGTACTTC.

This clone has a handful of counts. The chain carries TRBV5-1 and TRBJ1-3, with D perhaps matching TRBD1 (5 bases). Trimming pared 1 base from V and 4 bases from J, leaving 18 bases between. Germline lookup yields CDR1 SGHRS and CDR2 YFSETQ. The CDR3 has 17 amino acids. DNA of the CDR3: TGCGCCAGCAGCTTGCGGGACTCTATGCTTGCAGGAAACACCATATATTTT. As protein: CASSLRDSMLAGNTIYF.